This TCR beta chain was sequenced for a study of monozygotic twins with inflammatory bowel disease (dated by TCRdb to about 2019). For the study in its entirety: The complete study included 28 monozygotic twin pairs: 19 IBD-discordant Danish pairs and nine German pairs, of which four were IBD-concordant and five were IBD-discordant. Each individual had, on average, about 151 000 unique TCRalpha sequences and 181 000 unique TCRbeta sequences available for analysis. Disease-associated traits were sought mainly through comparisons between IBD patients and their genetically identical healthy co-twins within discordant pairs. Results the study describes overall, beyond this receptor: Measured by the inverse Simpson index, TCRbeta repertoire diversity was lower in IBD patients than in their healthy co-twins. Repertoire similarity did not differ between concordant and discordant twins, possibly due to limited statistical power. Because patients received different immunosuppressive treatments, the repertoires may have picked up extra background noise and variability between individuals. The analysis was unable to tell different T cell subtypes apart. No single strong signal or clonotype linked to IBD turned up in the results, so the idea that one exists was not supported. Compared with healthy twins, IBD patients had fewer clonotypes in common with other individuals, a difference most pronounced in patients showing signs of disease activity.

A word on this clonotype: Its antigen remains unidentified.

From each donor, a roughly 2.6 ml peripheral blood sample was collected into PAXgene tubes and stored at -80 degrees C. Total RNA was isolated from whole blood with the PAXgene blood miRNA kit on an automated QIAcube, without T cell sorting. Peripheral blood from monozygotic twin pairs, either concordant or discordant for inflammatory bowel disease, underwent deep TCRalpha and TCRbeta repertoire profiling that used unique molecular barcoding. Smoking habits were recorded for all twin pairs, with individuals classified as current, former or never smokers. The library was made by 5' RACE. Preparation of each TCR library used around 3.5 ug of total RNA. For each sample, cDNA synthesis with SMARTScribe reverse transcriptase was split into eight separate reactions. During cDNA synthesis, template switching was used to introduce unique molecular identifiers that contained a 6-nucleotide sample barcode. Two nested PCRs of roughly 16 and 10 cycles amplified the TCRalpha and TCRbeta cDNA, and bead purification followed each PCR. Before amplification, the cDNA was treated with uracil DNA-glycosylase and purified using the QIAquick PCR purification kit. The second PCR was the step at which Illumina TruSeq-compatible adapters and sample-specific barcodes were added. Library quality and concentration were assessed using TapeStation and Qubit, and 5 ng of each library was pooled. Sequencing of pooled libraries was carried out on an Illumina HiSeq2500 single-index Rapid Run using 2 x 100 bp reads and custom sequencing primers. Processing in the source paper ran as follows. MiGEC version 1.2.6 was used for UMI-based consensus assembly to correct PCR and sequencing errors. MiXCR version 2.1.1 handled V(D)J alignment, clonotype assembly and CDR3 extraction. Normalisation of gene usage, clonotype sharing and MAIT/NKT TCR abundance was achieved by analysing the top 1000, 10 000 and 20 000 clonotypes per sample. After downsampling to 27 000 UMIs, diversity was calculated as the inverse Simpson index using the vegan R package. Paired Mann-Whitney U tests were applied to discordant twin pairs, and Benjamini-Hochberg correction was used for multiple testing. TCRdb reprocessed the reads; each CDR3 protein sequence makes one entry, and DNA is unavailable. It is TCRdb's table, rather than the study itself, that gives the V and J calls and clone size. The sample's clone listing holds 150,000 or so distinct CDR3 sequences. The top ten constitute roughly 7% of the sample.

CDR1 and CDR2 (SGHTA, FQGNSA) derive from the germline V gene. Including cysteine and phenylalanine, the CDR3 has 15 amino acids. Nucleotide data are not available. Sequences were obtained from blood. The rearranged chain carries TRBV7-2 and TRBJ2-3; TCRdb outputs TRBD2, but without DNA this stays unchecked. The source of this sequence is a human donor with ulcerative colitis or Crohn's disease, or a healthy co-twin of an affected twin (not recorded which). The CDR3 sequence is CASSTPGLGTDTQYF.